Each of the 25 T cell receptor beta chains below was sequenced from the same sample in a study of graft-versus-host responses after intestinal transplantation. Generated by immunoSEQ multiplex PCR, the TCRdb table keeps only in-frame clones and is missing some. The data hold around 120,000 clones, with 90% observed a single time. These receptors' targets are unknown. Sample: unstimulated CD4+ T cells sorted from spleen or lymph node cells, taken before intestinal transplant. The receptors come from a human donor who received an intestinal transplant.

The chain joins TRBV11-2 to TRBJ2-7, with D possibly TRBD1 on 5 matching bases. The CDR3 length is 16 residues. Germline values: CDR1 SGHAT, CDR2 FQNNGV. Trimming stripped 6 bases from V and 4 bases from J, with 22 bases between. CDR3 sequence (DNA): TGTGCCAGCAGAAACCCACGGACAACGGCGAGGTACGAGCAGTACTTC. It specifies CASRNPRTTARYEQYF.

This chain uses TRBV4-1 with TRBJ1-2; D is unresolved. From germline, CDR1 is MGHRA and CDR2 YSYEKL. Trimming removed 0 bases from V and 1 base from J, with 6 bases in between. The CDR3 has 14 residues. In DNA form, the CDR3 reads TGCGCCAGCAGCCAAGAGGAGGGTAACTATGGCTACACCTTC. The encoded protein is CASSQEEGNYGYTF.

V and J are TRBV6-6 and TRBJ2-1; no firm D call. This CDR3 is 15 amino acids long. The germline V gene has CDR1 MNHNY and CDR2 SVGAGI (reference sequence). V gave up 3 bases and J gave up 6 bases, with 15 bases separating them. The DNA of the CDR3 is TGTGCCAGCAGTTATTTGGTCCCCGAGTTCAATGAGCAGTTCTTC. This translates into CASSYLVPEFNEQFF.

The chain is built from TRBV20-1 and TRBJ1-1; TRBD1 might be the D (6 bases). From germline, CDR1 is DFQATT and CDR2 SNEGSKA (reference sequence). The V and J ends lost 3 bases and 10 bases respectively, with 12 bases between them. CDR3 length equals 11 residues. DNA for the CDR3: TGCAGTGCTAGTGAGGGGGGGAGAGCTTTCTTT. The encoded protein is CSASEGGRAFF.

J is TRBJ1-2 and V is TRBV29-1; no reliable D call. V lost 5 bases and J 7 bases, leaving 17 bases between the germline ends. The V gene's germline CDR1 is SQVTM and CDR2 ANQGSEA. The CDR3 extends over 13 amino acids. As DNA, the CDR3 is TGCAGCGTTTCGGCTCAGAGGAGCTTTGGCTACACCTTC. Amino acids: CSVSAQRSFGYTF.

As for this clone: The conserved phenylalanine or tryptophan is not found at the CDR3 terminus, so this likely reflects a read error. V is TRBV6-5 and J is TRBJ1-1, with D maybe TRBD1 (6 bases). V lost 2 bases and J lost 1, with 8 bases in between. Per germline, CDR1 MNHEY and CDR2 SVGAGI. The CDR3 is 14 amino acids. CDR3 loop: CASSYMGQNTEAFS. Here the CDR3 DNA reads TGTGCCAGCAGTTACATGGGACAGAACACTGAAGCTTTCTCT.

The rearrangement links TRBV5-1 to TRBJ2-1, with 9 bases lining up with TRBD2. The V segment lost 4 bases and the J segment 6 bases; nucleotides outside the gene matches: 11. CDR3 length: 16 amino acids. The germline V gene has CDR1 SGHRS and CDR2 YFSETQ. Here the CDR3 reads CASSPPPLAGINEQFF. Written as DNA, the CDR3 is TGCGCCAGCAGCCCCCCGCCCCTAGCGGGGATCAATGAGCAGTTCTTC.

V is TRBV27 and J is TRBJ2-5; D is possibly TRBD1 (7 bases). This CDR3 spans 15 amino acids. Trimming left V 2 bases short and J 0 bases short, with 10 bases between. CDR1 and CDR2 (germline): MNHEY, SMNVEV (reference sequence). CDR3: CASSLQGGHQETQYF. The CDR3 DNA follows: TGTGCCAGCAGTTTACAGGGGGGCCACCAAGAGACCCAGTACTTC.

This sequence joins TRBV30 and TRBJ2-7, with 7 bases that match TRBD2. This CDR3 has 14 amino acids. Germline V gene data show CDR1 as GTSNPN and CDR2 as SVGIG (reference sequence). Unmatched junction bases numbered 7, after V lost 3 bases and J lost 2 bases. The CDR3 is CAWRRGLAAYEQYF. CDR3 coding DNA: TGTGCCTGGAGGAGGGGCCTAGCGGCCTACGAGCAGTACTTC. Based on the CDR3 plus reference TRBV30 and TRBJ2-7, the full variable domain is SQTIHQWPATLVQPVGSPLSLECTVEGTSNPNLYWYRQAAGRGLQLLFYSVGIGQISSEVPQNLSASRPQDRQFILSSKKLLLSDSGFYLCAWRRGLAAYEQYFGPGTRLTVT.

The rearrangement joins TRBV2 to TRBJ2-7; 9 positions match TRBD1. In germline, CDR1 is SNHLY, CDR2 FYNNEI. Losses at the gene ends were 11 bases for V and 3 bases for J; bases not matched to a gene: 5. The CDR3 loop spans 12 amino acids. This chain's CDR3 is CAVGTGIYEQYF. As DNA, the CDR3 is TGTGCCGTCGGGACAGGGATCTACGAGCAGTACTTC. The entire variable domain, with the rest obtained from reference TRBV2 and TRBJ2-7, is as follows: EPEVTQTPSHQVTQMGQEVILRCVPISNHLYFYWYRQILGQKVEFLVSFYNNEISEKSEIFDDQFSVERPDGSNFTLKIRSTKLEDSAMYFCAVGTGIYEQYFGPGTRLTVT.

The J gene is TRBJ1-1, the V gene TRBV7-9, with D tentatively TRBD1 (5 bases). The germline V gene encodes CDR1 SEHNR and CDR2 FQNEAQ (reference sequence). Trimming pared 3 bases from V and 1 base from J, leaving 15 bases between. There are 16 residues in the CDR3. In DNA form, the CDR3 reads TGTGCCAGCAGCTTGGGACTCCGTGTGTGGAACACTGAAGCTTTCTTT. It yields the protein CASSLGLRVWNTEAFF.

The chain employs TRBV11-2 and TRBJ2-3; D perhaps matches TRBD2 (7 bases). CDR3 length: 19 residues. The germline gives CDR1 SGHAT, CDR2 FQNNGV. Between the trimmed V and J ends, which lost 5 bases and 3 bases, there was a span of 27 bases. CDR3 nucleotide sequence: TGTGCCAGCAGCACTGGGGGGCTGTGGGGGGGCCTCGGTACAGATACGCAGTATTTT. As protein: CASSTGGLWGGLGTDTQYF. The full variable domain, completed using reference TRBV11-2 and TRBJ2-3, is EAGVAQSPRYKIIEKRQSVAFWCNPISGHATLYWYQQILGQGPKLLIQFQNNGVVDDSQLPKDRFSAERLKGVDSTLKIQPAKLEDSAVYLCASSTGGLWGGLGTDTQYFGPGTRLTVL.

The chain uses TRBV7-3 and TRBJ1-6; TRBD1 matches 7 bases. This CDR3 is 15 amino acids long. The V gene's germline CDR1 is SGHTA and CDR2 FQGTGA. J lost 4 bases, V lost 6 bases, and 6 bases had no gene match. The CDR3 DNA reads TGTGCCAGCAGTCGGGACAGCCTGTATAATTCACCCCTCCACTTT. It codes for CASSRDSLYNSPLHF.

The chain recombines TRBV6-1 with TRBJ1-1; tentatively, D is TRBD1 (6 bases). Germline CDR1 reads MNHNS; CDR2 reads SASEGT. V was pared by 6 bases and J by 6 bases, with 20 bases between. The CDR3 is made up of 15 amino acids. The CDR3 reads CASRGLTGNFPEAFF. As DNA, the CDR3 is TGTGCCAGCAGGGGTCTAACAGGGAACTTCCCTGAAGCTTTCTTT.

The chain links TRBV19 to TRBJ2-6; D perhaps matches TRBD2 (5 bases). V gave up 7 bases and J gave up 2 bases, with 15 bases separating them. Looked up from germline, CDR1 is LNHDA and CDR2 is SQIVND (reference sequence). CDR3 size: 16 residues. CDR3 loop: CASKRRDGAGANVLTF. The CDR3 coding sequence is TGTGCCAGTAAGCGTCGTGACGGGGCTGGGGCCAACGTCCTGACTTTC.

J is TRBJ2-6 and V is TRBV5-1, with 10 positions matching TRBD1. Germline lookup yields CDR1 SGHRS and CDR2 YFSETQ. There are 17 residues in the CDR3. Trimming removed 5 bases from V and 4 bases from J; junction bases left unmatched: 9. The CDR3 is CASSRDRGAMGANVLTF. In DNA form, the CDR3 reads TGCGCCAGCAGTCGGGACAGGGGCGCCATGGGGGCCAACGTCCTGACTTTC.

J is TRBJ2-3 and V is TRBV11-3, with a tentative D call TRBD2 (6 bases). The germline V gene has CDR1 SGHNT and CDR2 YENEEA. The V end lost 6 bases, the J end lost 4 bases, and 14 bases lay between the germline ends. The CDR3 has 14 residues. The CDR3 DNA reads TGTGCCAGCAGTTACGGAGGGAGTGCAGATACGCAGTATTTT. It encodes CASSYGGSADTQYF.

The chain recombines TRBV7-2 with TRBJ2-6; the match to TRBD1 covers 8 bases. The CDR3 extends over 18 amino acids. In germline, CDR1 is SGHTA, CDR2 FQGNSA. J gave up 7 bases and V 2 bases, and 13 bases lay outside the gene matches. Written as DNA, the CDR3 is TGTGCCAGCAGCTTATTTCAGGGGGCGCAAACTCGTGCCAACGTCCTGACTTTC. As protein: CASSLFQGAQTRANVLTF.

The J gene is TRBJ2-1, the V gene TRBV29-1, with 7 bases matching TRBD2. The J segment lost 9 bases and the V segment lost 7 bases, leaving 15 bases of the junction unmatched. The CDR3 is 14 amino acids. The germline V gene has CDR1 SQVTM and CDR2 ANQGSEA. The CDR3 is CSGKGRLALGEQFF. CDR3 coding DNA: TGCAGCGGTAAAGGGCGACTAGCTCTTGGTGAGCAGTTCTTC.

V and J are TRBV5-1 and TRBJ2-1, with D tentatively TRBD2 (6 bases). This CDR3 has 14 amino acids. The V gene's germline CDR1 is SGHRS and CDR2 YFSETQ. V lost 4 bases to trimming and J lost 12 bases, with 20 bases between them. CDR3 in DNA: TGCGCCAGCAGCCCAATAACCTCCGGGGGTCGGCAGTTCTTC. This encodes CASSPITSGGRQFF. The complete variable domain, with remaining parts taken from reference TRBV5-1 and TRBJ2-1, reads KAGVTQTPRYLIKTRGQQVTLSCSPISGHRSVSWYQQTPGQGLQFLFEYFSETQRNKGNFPGRFSGRQFSNSRSEMNVSTLELGDSALYLCASSPITSGGRQFFGPGTRLTVL.

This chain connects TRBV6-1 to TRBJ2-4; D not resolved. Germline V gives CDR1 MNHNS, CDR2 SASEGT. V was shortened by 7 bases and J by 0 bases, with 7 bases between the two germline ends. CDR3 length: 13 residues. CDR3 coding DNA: TGTGCCAGCACTATACTAGCCAAAAACATTCAGTACTTC. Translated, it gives CASTILAKNIQYF.

The CDR3: CASSSYIGGTEAFF. The CDR3 region has the DNA TGTGCCAGCAGCTCCTATATTGGCGGCACTGAAGCTTTCTTT. This chain joins TRBV5-4 and TRBJ1-1, with unresolved D. Between the trimmed V and J ends, which lost 3 bases and 4 bases, there was a span of 13 bases. Germline V gene data show CDR1 as SGHNT and CDR2 as YYREEE (reference sequence). The length of the CDR3 is 14 residues.

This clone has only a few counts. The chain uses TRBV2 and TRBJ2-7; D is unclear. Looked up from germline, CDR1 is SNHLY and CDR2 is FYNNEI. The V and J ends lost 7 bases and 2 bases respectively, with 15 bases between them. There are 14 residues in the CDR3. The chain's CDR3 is CASKPGPFAYEQYF. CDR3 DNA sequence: TGTGCCAGCAAACCAGGTCCCTTCGCCTACGAGCAGTACTTC.

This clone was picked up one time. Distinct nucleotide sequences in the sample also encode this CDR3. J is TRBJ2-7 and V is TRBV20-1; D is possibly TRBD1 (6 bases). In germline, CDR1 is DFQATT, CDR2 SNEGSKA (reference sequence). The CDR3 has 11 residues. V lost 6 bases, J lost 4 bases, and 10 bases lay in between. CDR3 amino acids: CSALQGYEQYF. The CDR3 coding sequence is TGCAGTGCCTTACAGGGATACGAGCAGTACTTC.

CDR3: CARGLWVAGEWGTDTQYF. The CDR3 DNA reads as TGCGCCCGGGGGTTGTGGGTAGCGGGAGAATGGGGCACAGATACGCAGTATTTT. The chain uses TRBV10-1 and TRBJ2-3; TRBD2 matches 9 bases. The CDR3 is 18 amino acids. The germline V gene encodes CDR1 WNHNN and CDR2 SYGVQD (reference sequence). V was clipped by 11 bases and J by 1 base; unmatched bases: 19.